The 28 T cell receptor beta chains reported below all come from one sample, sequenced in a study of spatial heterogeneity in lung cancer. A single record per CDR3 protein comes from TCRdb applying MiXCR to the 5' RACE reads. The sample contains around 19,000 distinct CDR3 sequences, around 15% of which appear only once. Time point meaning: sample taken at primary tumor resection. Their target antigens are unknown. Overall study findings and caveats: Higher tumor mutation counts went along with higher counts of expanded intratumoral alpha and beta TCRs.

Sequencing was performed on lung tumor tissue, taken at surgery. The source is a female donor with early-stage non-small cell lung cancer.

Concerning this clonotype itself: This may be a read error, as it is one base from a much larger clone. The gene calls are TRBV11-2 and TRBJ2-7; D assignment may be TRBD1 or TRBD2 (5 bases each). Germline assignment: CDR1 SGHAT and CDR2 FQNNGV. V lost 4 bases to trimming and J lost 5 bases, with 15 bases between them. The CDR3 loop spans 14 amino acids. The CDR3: CASSSTEGHHEQYF. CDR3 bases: TGTGCCAGCAGCTCTACCGAGGGGCACCACGAGCAGTACTTC.

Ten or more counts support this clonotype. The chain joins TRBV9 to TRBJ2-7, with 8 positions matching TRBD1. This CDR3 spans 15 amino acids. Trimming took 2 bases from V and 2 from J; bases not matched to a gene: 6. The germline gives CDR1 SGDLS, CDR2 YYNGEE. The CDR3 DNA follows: TGTGCCAGCAGCGTGGGGACAGGTGAAACCTACGAGCAGTACTTC. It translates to CASSVGTGETYEQYF. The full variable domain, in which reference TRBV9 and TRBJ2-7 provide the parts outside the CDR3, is DSGVTQTPKHLITATGQRVTLRCSPRSGDLSVYWYQQSLDQGLQFLIQYYNGEERAKGNILERFSAQQFPDLHSELNLSSLELGDSALYFCASSVGTGETYEQYFGPGTRLTVT.

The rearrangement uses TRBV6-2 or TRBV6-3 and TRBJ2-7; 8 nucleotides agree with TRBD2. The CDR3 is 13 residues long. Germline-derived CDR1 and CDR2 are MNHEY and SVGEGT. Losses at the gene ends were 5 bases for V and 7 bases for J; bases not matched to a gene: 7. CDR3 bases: TGTGCCAGCAGTAGCGGGAGAGGTGGGGAGCAGTACTTC. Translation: CASSSGRGGEQYF.

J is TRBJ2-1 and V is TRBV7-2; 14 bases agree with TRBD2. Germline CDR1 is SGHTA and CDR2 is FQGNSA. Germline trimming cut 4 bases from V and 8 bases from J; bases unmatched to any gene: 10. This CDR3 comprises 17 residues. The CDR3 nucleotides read TGTGCCAGCAGCTCGTACGGGACTAGCGGGAGTCTCGATGAGCAGTTCTTC. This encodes CASSSYGTSGSLDEQFF.

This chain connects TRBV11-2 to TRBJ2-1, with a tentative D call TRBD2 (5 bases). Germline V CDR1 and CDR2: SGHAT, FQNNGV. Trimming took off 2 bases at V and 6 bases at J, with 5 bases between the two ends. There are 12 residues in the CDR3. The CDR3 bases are TGTGCCAGCAGCTTAACTAGCAATGAGCAGTTCTTC. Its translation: CASSLTSNEQFF. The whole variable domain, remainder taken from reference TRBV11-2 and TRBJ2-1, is EAGVAQSPRYKIIEKRQSVAFWCNPISGHATLYWYQQILGQGPKLLIQFQNNGVVDDSQLPKDRFSAERLKGVDSTLKIQPAKLEDSAVYLCASSLTSNEQFFGPGTRLTVL.

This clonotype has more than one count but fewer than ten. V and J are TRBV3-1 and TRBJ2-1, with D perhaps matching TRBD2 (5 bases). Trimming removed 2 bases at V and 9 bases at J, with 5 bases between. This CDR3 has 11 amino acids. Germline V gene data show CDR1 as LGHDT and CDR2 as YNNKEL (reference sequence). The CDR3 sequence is CASSQRGEQFF. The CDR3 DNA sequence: TGTGCCAGCAGCCAACGGGGTGAGCAGTTCTTC.

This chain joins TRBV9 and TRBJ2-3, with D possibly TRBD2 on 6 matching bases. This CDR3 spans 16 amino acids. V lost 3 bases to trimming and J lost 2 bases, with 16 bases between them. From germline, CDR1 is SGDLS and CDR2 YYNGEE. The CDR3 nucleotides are TGTGCCAGCAGCGAGGGAGGACTATCCAACACAGATACGCAGTATTTT. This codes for CASSEGGLSNTDTQYF.

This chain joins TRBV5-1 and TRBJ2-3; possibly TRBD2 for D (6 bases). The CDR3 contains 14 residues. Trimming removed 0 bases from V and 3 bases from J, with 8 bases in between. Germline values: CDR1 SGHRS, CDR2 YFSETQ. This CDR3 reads CASSLERATDTQYF. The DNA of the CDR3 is TGCGCCAGCAGCTTGGAGCGGGCGACAGATACGCAGTATTTT.

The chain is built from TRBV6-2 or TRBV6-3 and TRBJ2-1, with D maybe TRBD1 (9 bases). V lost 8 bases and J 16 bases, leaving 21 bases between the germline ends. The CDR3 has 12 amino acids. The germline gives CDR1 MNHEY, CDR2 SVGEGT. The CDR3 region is CASGTGLAGRFF. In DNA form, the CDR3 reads TGTGCCAGCGGGACAGGGCTAGCGGGCCGATTCTTC.

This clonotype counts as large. CDR3 residues: CASSLEGATGELFF. The CDR3 DNA follows: TGTGCCAGCAGCTTAGAGGGGGCGACCGGGGAGCTGTTTTTT. V and J are TRBV7-9 and TRBJ2-2; TRBD1 matches at 7 bases. Germline CDR1 SEHNR, CDR2 FQNEAQ (reference sequence). The J segment lost 5 bases and the V segment lost 1 base, leaving 1 base of the junction unmatched. The CDR3 totals 14 residues.

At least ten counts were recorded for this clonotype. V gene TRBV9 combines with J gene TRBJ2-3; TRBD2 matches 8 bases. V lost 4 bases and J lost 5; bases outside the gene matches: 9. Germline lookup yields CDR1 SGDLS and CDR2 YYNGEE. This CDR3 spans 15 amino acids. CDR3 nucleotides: TGTGCCAGCAGCCCCCATAGCGGGGCGGGAGATACGCAGTATTTT. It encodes CASSPHSGAGDTQYF.

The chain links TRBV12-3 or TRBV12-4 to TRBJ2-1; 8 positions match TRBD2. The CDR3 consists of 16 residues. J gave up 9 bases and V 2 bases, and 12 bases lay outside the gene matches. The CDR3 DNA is TGTGCCAGCAGTTTAAATCCCGGGAGGGCCCAACGTGAGCAGTTCTTC. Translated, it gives CASSLNPGRAQREQFF.

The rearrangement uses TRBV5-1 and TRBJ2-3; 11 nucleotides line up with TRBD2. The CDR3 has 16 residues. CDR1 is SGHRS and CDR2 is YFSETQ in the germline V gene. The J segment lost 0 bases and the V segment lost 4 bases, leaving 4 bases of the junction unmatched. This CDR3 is CASSRLAGGSTDTQYF. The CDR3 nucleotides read TGCGCCAGCAGCCGGCTAGCGGGGGGAAGCACAGATACGCAGTATTTT.

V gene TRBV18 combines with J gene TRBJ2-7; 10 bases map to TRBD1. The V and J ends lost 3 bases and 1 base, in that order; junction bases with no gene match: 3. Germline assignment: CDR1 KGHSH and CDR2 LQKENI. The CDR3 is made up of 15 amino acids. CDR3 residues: CASSPGTGVSYEQYF. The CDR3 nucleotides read TGTGCCAGCTCACCGGGGACAGGGGTTTCCTACGAGCAGTACTTC. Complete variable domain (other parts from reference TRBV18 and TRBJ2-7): NAGVMQNPRHLVRRRGQEARLRCSPMKGHSHVYWYRQLPEEGLKFMVYLQKENIIDESGMPKERFSAEFPKEGPSILRIQQVVRGDSAAYFCASSPGTGVSYEQYFGPGTRLTVT.

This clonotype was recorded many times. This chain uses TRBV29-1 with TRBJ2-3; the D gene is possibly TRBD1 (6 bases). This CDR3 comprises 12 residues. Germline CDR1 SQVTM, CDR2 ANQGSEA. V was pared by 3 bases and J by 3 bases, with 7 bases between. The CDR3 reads CSVEQGTDTQYF. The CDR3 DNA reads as TGCAGCGTTGAGCAGGGGACAGATACGCAGTATTTT.

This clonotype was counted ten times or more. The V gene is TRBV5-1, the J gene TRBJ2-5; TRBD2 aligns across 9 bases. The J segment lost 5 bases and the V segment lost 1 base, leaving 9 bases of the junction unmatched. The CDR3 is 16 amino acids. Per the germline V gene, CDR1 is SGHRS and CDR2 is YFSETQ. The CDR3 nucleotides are TGCGCCAGCAGCTTGTTAGCGGGAGCCTCATCCGAGACCCAGTACTTC. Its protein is CASSLLAGASSETQYF.

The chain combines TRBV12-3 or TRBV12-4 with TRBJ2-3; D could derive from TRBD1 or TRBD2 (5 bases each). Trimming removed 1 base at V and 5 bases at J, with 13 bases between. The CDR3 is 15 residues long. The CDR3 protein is CASSLDGARVDTQYF. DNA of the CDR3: TGTGCCAGCAGTTTAGACGGGGCTCGGGTAGATACGCAGTATTTT.

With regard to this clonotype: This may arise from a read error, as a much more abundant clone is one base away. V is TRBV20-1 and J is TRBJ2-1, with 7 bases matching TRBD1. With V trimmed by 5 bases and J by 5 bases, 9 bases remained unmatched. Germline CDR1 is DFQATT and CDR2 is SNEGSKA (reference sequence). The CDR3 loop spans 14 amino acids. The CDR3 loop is CSAQTGKGDNEQFF. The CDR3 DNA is TGCAGTGCTCAGACAGGGAAAGGGGACAATGAGCAGTTCTTC.

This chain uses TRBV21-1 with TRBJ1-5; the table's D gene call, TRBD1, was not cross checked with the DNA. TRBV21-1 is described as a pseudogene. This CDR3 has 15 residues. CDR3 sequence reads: CASSLKTGSYQPQHF. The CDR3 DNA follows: TGTGCCAGCAGCCTCAAGACAGGGTCTTATCAGCCCCAGCATTTT.

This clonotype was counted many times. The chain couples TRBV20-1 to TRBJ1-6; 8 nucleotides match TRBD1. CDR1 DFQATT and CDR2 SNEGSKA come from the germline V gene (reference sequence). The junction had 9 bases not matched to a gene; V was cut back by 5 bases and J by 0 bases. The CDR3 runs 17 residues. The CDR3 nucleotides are TGCAGTGCTTCCAGGGGGCGCGAAAGCTCCTATAATTCACCCCTCCACTTT. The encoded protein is CSASRGRESSYNSPLHF.

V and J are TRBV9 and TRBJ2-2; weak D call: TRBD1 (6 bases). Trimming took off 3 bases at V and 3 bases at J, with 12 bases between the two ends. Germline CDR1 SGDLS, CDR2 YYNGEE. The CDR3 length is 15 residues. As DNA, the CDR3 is TGTGCCAGCAGCGCCGGACAGCCTTACACCGGGGAGCTGTTTTTT. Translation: CASSAGQPYTGELFF.

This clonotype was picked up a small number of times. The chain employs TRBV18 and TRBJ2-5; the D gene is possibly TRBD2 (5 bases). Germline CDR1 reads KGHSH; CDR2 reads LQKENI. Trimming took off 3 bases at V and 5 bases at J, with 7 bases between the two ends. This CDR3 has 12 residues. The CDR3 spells CASSPGAETQYF. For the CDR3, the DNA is TGTGCCAGCTCACCGGGAGCTGAGACCCAGTACTTC.

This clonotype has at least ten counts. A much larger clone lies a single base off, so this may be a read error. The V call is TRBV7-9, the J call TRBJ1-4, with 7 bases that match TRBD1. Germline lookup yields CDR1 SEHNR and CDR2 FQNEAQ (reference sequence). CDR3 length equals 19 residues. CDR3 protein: CVSSLEVGTAYATNEKLFF. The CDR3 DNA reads TGTGTCAGCAGCTTAGAAGTTGGGACAGCCTATGCAACTAATGAAAAACTGTTTTTT. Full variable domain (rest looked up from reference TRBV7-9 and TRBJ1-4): DTGVSQNPRHKITKRGQNVTFRCDPISEHNRLYWYRQTLGQGPEFLTYFQNEAQLEKSRLLSDRFSAERPKGSFSTLEIQRTEQGDSAMYLCVSSLEVGTAYATNEKLFFGSGTQLSVL.

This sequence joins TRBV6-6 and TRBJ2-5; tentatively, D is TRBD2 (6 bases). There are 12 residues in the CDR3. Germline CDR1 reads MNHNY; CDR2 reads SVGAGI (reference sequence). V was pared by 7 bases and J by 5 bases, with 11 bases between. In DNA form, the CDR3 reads TGTGCCAGCACCCTTGCGGGGGAGACCCAGTACTTC. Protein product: CASTLAGETQYF.

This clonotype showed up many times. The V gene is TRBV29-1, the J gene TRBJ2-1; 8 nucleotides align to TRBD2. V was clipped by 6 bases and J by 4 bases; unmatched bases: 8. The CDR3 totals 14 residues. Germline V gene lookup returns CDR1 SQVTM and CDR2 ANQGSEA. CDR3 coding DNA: TGCAGCGTCCCCCTAGCGGGTAGATACAATGAGCAGTTCTTC. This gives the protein CSVPLAGRYNEQFF.

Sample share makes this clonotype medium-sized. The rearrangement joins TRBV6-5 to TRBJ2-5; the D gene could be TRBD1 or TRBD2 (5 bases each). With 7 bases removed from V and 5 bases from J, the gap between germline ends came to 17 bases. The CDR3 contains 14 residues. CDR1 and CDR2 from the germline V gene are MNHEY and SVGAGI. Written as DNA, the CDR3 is TGTGCCAGCAACCCTGGGACGGCCCGGGAGACCCAGTACTTC. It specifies CASNPGTARETQYF.

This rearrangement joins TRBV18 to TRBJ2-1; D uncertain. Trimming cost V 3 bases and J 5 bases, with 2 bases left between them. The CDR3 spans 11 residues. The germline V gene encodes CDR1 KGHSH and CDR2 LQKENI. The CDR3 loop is CASSPDNEQFF. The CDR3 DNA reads TGTGCCAGCTCACCTGACAATGAGCAGTTCTTC.

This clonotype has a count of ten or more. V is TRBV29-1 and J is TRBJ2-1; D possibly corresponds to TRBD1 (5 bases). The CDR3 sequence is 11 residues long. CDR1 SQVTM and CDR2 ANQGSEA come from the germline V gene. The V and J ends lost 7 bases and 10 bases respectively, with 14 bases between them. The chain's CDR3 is CSASVGEEQFF. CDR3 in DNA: TGCAGCGCCAGCGTAGGGGAAGAGCAGTTCTTC.